A selection of T cell receptor beta chains follows, all from one sample in a study of T cell changes during pregnancy in multiple sclerosis. The data were produced by immunoSEQ multiplex PCR, yet TCRdb's version contains in-frame clones alone and is incomplete. The repertoire includes tens of thousands of clones, 88% of them detected once, and around 1.2% sits in the top ten. Sequenced material: CD4+ T cells from peripheral blood mononuclear cells, taken in the second trimester of pregnancy. The receptors derive from a female donor with multiple sclerosis, enrolled in a pregnancy study. Each CDR3 is given with its conserved first and last residue. A D gene is named only where the DNA matches it firmly. The listing skips clone size in some rows; elsewhere it reads once, few, many or a size class.

>.|TRBV7-8|.|TRBJ2-5
CASSPSLARETQYF
TGTGCCAGCAGCCCCTCCCTAGCTCGTGAGACCCAGTACTTC
>many|TRBV6-1|TRBD1|TRBJ1-1
CASTRDRDQAFF
TGTGCCAGCACCCGGGACAGGGATCAAGCTTTCTTT
>.|TRBV28|TRBD1|TRBJ2-5
CASSPGQYQETQYF
TGTGCCAGCAGTCCGGGACAGTACCAAGAGACCCAGTACTTC
>.|TRBV6-6|TRBD2|TRBJ2-4
CASSKPSGRKNIQYF
TGTGCCAGCAGCAAACCTAGCGGGAGGAAAAACATTCAGTACTTC
>.|TRBV6-1|.|TRBJ2-5
CASSERLYRDYQETQYF
TGTGCCAGCAGTGAGAGGCTTTACCGGGACTACCAAGAGACCCAGTACTTC
>.|TRBV4-2|TRBD2|TRBJ2-7
CASSHLPGTSDYEQYF
TGTGCCAGCAGCCACCTCCCCGGGACTAGCGATTACGAGCAGTACTTC
>.|TRBV6-5|.|TRBJ2-3
CASRRNPVEDTQYF
TGTGCCAGCAGGCGGAACCCTGTGGAGGATACGCAGTATTTT
>.|TRBV19|TRBD2|TRBJ2-1
CATSGLVSWGEQFF
TGTGCCACCTCGGGACTAGTCTCATGGGGTGAGCAGTTCTTC
>.|TRBV27|TRBD2|TRBJ2-1
CASSSPGSGRAHEQFF
TGTGCCAGCAGTAGCCCGGGTAGCGGGAGGGCCCATGAGCAGTTCTTC
>.|TRBV9|.|TRBJ2-1
CASSVASASYNEQFF
TGTGCCAGCAGCGTAGCAAGCGCCAGTTACAATGAGCAGTTCTTC
>.|TRBV30|.|TRBJ2-3
CAWSLLAGDTQYF
TGTGCCTGGAGTCTTTTGGCGGGAGATACGCAGTATTTT
>.|TRBV6-6|.|TRBJ2-7
CASSRGVSYEQYF
TGTGCCAGCAGTCGAGGAGTTTCCTACGAGCAGTACTTC
>.|TRBV5-4|.|TRBJ2-5
CASSLDRRSQETQYF
TGTGCCAGCAGCTTGGACAGAAGATCCCAAGAGACCCAGTACTTC
>.|TRBV5-4|.|TRBJ1-1
CASSLAGGAEAFF
TGTGCCAGCAGCTTGGCCGGGGGGGCTGAAGCTTTCTTT
>.|TRBV28|.|TRBJ1-5
CASSLGLGSNQPQHF
TGTGCCAGCAGTTTAGGACTGGGTTCCAATCAGCCCCAGCATTTT
>once|TRBV2|TRBD2|TRBJ2-1
CASSGTSGRNEQFF
TGTGCCAGCAGTGGGACTAGCGGGAGGAATGAGCAGTTCTTC
>.|TRBV18|.|TRBJ1-1
CASSPQGTEAFF
TGTGCCAGCTCACCTCAGGGCACTGAAGCTTTCTTT
>.|TRBV19|.|TRBJ2-4
CASSGRTHENIQYF
TGTGCCAGTAGTGGGCGGACACACGAAAACATTCAGTACTTC
>.|TRBV6-1|TRBD2|TRBJ2-7
CASSEVTSGKRYEQYF
TGTGCCAGCAGTGAAGTGACTAGCGGGAAGCGGTACGAGCAGTACTTC
>once|TRBV7-6|TRBD1|TRBJ2-1
CASSLLPQGALDEQFF
TGTGCCAGCAGCTTACTTCCCCAGGGGGCTCTGGATGAGCAGTTCTTC
>.|TRBV11-2|.|TRBJ1-3
CASSQTGGTGNTIYF
TGTGCCAGCAGCCAAACCGGGGGTACTGGAAACACCATATATTTT
>.|TRBV18|.|TRBJ1-5
CASSPGAGNQPQHF
TGTGCCAGCTCACCAGGGGCCGGCAATCAGCCCCAGCATTTT
>.|TRBV19|TRBD1|TRBJ1-3
CASNAGTGGLGNTIYF
TGTGCCAGCAATGCCGGGACAGGGGGTCTCGGAAACACCATATATTTT
>.|TRBV27|.|TRBJ1-4
CASSSRARAKKLFF
TGTGCCAGCAGTTCCCGGGCCAGGGCGAAAAAACTGTTTTTT
>.|TRBV7-9|.|TRBJ2-1
CASSLLPGGLNEQFF
TGTGCCAGCAGCCTATTACCAGGGGGGCTCAATGAGCAGTTCTTC
>.|TRBV5-8|TRBD1|TRBJ2-1
CASSGRDRGDEQFF
TGTGCCAGCAGCGGCAGGGACAGGGGTGATGAGCAGTTCTTC
>medium-sized|TRBV7-6|.|TRBJ2-5
CASTKTPRGETQYF
TGTGCCAGCACCAAAACTCCTCGGGGAGAGACCCAGTACTTC
>.|TRBV5-6|TRBD2|TRBJ2-1
CASSLVLAGAEQFF
TGTGCCAGCAGCTTGGTTCTAGCGGGAGCGGAGCAGTTCTTC
>.|TRBV6-1|.|TRBJ1-5
CASSESESYSNQPQHF
TGTGCCAGCAGTGAATCGGAGTCTTATAGCAATCAGCCCCAGCATTTT
>.|TRBV19|.|TRBJ2-7
CASSPPPTGTFSYEQYF
TGTGCCAGTAGTCCCCCTCCCACCGGGACATTCTCCTACGAGCAGTACTTC
>.|TRBV28|.|TRBJ1-5
CASSSREGYSQPQHF
TGTGCCAGCAGCTCCAGGGAAGGGTATAGTCAGCCCCAGCATTTT
>.|TRBV28|TRBD1|TRBJ2-5
CASSLPGGLGETQYF
TGTGCCAGCAGTTTACCAGGGGGCTTGGGAGAGACCCAGTACTTC
>.|TRBV5-1|TRBD2|TRBJ2-1
CASSLAGGLAGGHEQFF
TGCGCCAGCAGCTTGGCGGGGGGACTAGCGGGAGGTCATGAGCAGTTCTTC
>.|TRBV7-2|.|TRBJ2-5
CASSIQTGQETQYF
TGTGCCAGCAGCATACAGACAGGCCAAGAGACCCAGTACTTC
>.|TRBV6-5|TRBD2|TRBJ2-1
CASSYRTSGKANEQFF
TGTGCCAGCAGTTACCGGACTAGCGGGAAGGCCAATGAGCAGTTCTTC
>.|TRBV6-6|.|TRBJ1-1
CASSYGPRRTTEAFF
TGTGCCAGCAGTTACGGACCCCGGAGGACGACTGAAGCTTTCTTT
>.|TRBV25-1|.|TRBJ2-3
CASSDVPGTTDTQYF
TGTGCCAGCAGTGATGTGCCGGGAACTACAGATACGCAGTATTTT
>.|TRBV14|.|TRBJ2-3
CASSRRATDTQYF
TGTGCCAGCAGCCGGAGGGCTACAGATACGCAGTATTTT
>.|TRBV9|TRBD2|TRBJ2-6
CASSVGPSGLTSGANVLTF
TGTGCCAGCAGCGTAGGGCCTAGCGGATTAACCTCTGGGGCCAACGTCCTGACTTTC
>.|TRBV6-5|TRBD1|TRBJ2-7
CASSYLGQDNEQYF
TGTGCCAGCAGTTACTTGGGACAGGATAACGAGCAGTACTTC